A selection of T cell receptor beta chains follows, all from one sample in a study of blood T cell repertoires in COVID-19. Profiled with immunoSEQ multiplex PCR; TCRdb holds only in-frame clones, not every one. The data hold under 250,000 clones, with 83% observed a single time. The sample was peripheral blood. These receptors were collected from a woman in her 40s with active or convalescent COVID-19. Each CDR3 is given with its conserved first and last residue. D genes are given only for firm matches. Clone size appears in some rows only: once, few, many, or a class for an expanded clone.

>-|TRBV7-6|once|TRBJ2-5
TGTGCCAGCAGCTTCACAGCGGGACAAGGCCAAGAGACCCAGTACTTC
CASSFTAGQGQETQYF
>-|TRBV4-3|-|TRBJ2-2
TGCGCCAGCAGCCAAGTACAGGGAAGCACCGGGGAGCTGTTTTTT
CASSQVQGSTGELFF
>TRBD1|TRBV19|once|TRBJ2-1
TGTGCCAGTAGTAAATCCGGGACAGGGCACAATGAGCAGTTCTTC
CASSKSGTGHNEQFF
>TRBD1|TRBV18|-|TRBJ1-2
TGTGCCAGCCGCCATGGGACAGGAGATGCCGGCTACACCTTC
CASRHGTGDAGYTF
>-|TRBV9|-|TRBJ2-5
TGTGCCAGCAGCGTAGGGGACTGGCAAGAGACCCAGTACTTC
CASSVGDWQETQYF
>-|TRBV9|-|TRBJ2-5
TGTGCCAGCAGCGGAGGTAGCGGATCTCAAGAGACCCAGTACTTC
CASSGGSGSQETQYF
>TRBD2|TRBV30|-|TRBJ2-5
TGTGCCTGGGCTATTGTTAGCGGGAGTGGAGAGACCCAGTACTTC
CAWAIVSGSGETQYF
>TRBD1|TRBV5-1|-|TRBJ1-6
TGCGCCAGCAGCTTTACCGGGACAGGGCCCTCACCCCTCCACTTT
CASSFTGTGPSPLHF
>TRBD2|TRBV19|-|TRBJ2-4
TGTGCCAGTAGCAGACTAGCGGGAGAGAGGGGAAAAAACATTCAGTACTTC
CASSRLAGERGKNIQYF
>-|TRBV28|-|TRBJ1-1
TGTGCCAGCAGTTTATTCGCGGTAAACACTGAAGCTTTCTTT
CASSLFAVNTEAFF
>-|TRBV28|once|TRBJ1-2
TGTGCCAGCAGACCGCCAACAGAACCTAACTATGGCTACACCTTC
CASRPPTEPNYGYTF
>-|TRBV28|-|TRBJ1-2
TGTGCCAGCAGTTTACCGGGGGGCTATGGCTACACCTTC
CASSLPGGYGYTF
>TRBD2|TRBV5-1|-|TRBJ2-1
TGCGCCAGCAGCACACGACTAGCGGGAGTTTTTGACAATGAGCAGTTCTTC
CASSTRLAGVFDNEQFF
>-|TRBV5-6|-|TRBJ1-1
TGTGCCAGCAGCCTCCCACAGAAGAACACTGAAGCTTTCTTT
CASSLPQKNTEAFF
>-|TRBV29-1|-|TRBJ1-2
TGCAGCGTTGAAGATCGGGGGGTTGGGGGAGGGTATGGCTACACCTTC
CSVEDRGVGGGYGYTF
>-|TRBV19|-|TRBJ1-1
TGTGCCAGTAGTAGGAGTCCGGAGGTGAACACTGAAGCTTTCTTT
CASSRSPEVNTEAFF
>-|TRBV4-1|-|TRBJ2-3
TGCGCCAGCAGCCAAGAGGGGCCACTGGCAGATACGCAGTATTTT
CASSQEGPLADTQYF
>TRBD1|TRBV11-3|-|TRBJ1-1
TGTGCCAGCAGCTTAGGCCCAGGGGGATGGTCCACTGAAGCTTTCTTT
CASSLGPGGWSTEAFF
>-|TRBV7-8|-|TRBJ2-1
TGTGCCAGCAGCCGCGGGACAAACCAAGAGCAGTTCTTC
CASSRGTNQEQFF
>TRBD1|TRBV9|-|TRBJ1-2
TGTGCCAGCAGCGCTTGGGGTTCAGGGGGCGGAGGCTATGGCTACACCTTC
CASSAWGSGGGGYGYTF
>-|TRBV20-1|-|TRBJ1-2
TGCAGTGCTAGTAGAGAACCGGACAGTAGTACTAACTATGGCTACACCTTC
CSASREPDSSTNYGYTF
>TRBD1|TRBV4-3|-|TRBJ1-3
TGCGCCAGCAGCCAAGACCCCCGACAGGGGTGGTTAAACACCATATATTTT
CASSQDPRQGWLNTIYF
>-|TRBV4-1|-|TRBJ1-1
TGCGCCAGCAGCCAAGGGCAGGGGTTGAACACTGAAGCTTTCTTT
CASSQGQGLNTEAFF
>-|TRBV30|-|TRBJ2-7
TGTGCCTGGAGCACCCAACTTCGGCGAGGCGAGCAGTACTTC
CAWSTQLRRGEQYF
>-|TRBV27|-|TRBJ2-2
TGTGCCAGCACCGAACGGAGTCCTACCGGGGAGCTGTTTTTT
CASTERSPTGELFF
>TRBD1|TRBV5-8|-|TRBJ2-7
TGTGCCAGCAGCTCGGGGAACAGGGGCGAGCAGTACTTC
CASSSGNRGEQYF
>TRBD2|TRBV7-9|-|TRBJ2-5
TGTGCCAGCAGTCGGACTAGCGGGAGTTCGGGGTACTTC
CASSRTSGSSGYF
>TRBD1|TRBV6-5|-|TRBJ2-7
TGTGCCAGCAGTCGACAGGGCCAGCAGTACTTC
CASSRQGQQYF
>TRBD2|TRBV10-3|-|TRBJ2-7
TGTGCCATCAGTGTAAATACCGGCGGGAGCTCCTACGAGCAGTACTTC
CAISVNTGGSSYEQYF
>-|TRBV7-2|-|TRBJ1-5
TGTGCCAGCAGCTCCCATGCGGCTAGCAATCAGCCCCAGCATTTT
CASSSHAASNQPQHF
>-|TRBV5-6|-|TRBJ1-5
TGTGCCAGCAGCTTGTCAGGGGCCAATCAGCCCCAGCATTTT
CASSLSGANQPQHF
>-|TRBV11-3|-|TRBJ2-1
TGTGCCAGCACCCCAAGCCGCTCCTACAATGAGCAGTTCTTC
CASTPSRSYNEQFF
>TRBD1|TRBV19|-|TRBJ1-2
TGTGCCAGTAGTACTGGACAGGGTATCTATGGCTACACCTTC
CASSTGQGIYGYTF
>-|TRBV6-1|few|TRBJ2-7
TGTGCCAGCAGTGAAGACGCAGGGTCCTACGAGCAGTACTTC
CASSEDAGSYEQYF
>TRBD1|TRBV12-3/TRBV12-4|-|TRBJ2-4
TGTGCCAGCATACAGGGGTTGTTGAACATTCAGTACTTC
CASIQGLLNIQYF
>-|TRBV30|-|TRBJ2-2
TGTGCCTGGTATGGAGGGGGCTGGACCGGGGAGCTGTTTTTT
CAWYGGGWTGELFF
>-|TRBV2|-|TRBJ1-4
TGTGCCAGCAGCGGAGCGGCAGGGGCTAATGAAAAACTGTTTTTT
CASSGAAGANEKLFF
>-|TRBV5-6|-|TRBJ2-5
TGTGCCAGCAGCCGAGGGGGCAGGACTACTCAAGAGACCCAGTACTTC
CASSRGGRTTQETQYF
>TRBD2|TRBV7-2|-|TRBJ2-7
TGTGCCAGCAGCTGGACCGGGAGGTCCTACGAGCAGTACTTC
CASSWTGRSYEQYF
>TRBD1|TRBV5-4|-|TRBJ2-1
TGTGCCAGCAGCCAAGGGACAGGACCCTACAATGAGCAGTTCTTC
CASSQGTGPYNEQFF
>-|TRBV2|-|TRBJ1-2
TGTGCCAGCACCCGAGGGGAAGGGAGGTCGGATGGCTACACCTTC
CASTRGEGRSDGYTF